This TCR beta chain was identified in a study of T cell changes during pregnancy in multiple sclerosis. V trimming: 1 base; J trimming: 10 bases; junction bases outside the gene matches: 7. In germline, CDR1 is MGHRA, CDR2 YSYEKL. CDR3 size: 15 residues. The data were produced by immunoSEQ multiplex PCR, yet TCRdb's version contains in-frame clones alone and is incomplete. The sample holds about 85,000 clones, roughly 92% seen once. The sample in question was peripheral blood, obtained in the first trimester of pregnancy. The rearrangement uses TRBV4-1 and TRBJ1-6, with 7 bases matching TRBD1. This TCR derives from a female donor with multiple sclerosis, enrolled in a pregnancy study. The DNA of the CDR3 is TGCGCCAGCAGCCAAGTCCCCCCAGGGGGATCACCCCTCCACTTT. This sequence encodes CASSQVPPGGSPLHF.